A single sample gave rise to the 32 T cell receptor beta chains below, sequenced in a study of T cell clones after liver transplantation. Sequencing was performed with immunoSEQ multiplex PCR; in TCRdb, only in-frame clones are kept and a portion is missing. The table records around 76,000 clones, 80% of them present only once. This specimen consisted of CD4+ T cells from blood, obtained 12 months after liver transplant. The receptors come from a human patient who received a liver transplant. Part of the T cells may come from the graft donor.

This clone was seen a few times. The chain couples TRBV6-6 to TRBJ1-4; a possible D gene is TRBD1 (6 bases). The germline V gene encodes CDR1 MNHNY and CDR2 SVGAGI (reference sequence). The CDR3 has 16 amino acids. V was trimmed by 7 bases and J by 8 bases, leaving 23 bases between them. Here the CDR3 reads CASTQEGVSRFEKLFF. As DNA, the CDR3 is TGTGCCAGCACTCAGGAGGGGGTCTCTAGGTTCGAAAAACTGTTTTTT.

The chain links TRBV25-1 to TRBJ1-3, with D perhaps TRBD1 (6 bases). Germline V gene sequence: CDR1 MGHDK, CDR2 SYGVNS. V was cut by 1 base and J by 1 base, with 8 bases left in between. This CDR3 is built from 15 residues. The CDR3 region has the DNA TGTGCCAGCAGTGAATTGACAGGATCTGGAAACACCATATATTTT. Amino acids: CASSELTGSGNTIYF.

This CDR3 is CASRTGGGNTIYF. The CDR3 DNA reads as TGTGCCAGCAGGACAGGGGGTGGAAACACCATATATTTT. This sequence joins TRBV6-1 and TRBJ1-3, with 9 bases matching TRBD1. The CDR3 has 13 amino acids. CDR1 is MNHNS, CDR2 SASEGT, per germline. Trimming cost V 6 bases and J 3 bases; bases outside gene matches: 0.

The rearrangement uses TRBV2 and TRBJ2-7; 11 positions agree with TRBD2. The junction had 14 bases not matched to a gene; V was cut back by 7 bases and J by 3 bases. Germline values: CDR1 SNHLY, CDR2 FYNNEI. This CDR3 is built from 17 residues. CDR3 loop: CASTVSLAGVANYEQYF. The CDR3 bases are TGTGCCAGCACAGTCTCACTAGCGGGAGTTGCTAACTACGAGCAGTACTTC.

The chain uses TRBV7-8 and TRBJ2-1; D may be TRBD1 (5 bases). Germline values: CDR1 SGHVS, CDR2 FQNEAQ. Trimming took 1 base from V and 1 from J, leaving 17 bases between them. The CDR3 contains 18 residues. The DNA for the CDR3 is TGTGCCAGCAGCTTAGTTCTCGGTGGGCAGGGATCCTACAATGAGCAGTTCTTC. Translation: CASSLVLGGQGSYNEQFF.

This sequence joins TRBV28 and TRBJ2-3, with TRBD2 matching over 11 bases. This CDR3 spans 17 amino acids. CDR1 MDHEN and CDR2 SYDVKM come from the germline V gene. Trimming cost V 4 bases and J 5 bases; bases outside gene matches: 11. DNA of the CDR3: TGTGCCAGCAGTTCCCACCCTACTAGCGGGAGTATAGATACGCAGTATTTT. This codes for CASSSHPTSGSIDTQYF.

The V gene is TRBV20-1, the J gene TRBJ1-2, with D unclear. This CDR3 has 11 amino acids. Trimming took 6 bases from V and 4 from J, leaving 9 bases between them. Germline CDR1 is DFQATT and CDR2 is SNEGSKA (reference sequence). CDR3 loop: CSARPSYGYTF. CDR3 DNA sequence: TGCAGTGCAAGACCCTCCTATGGCTACACCTTC.

The V and J genes are TRBV7-2 and TRBJ2-5; 9 positions match TRBD2. Germline lookup yields CDR1 SGHTA and CDR2 FQGNSA. J lost 4 bases, V lost 1 base, and 7 bases had no gene match. CDR3 size: 16 residues. This CDR3 is CASSLGWREGRETQYF. In nucleotides, the CDR3 is TGTGCCAGCAGCTTAGGATGGCGGGAGGGAAGAGAGACCCAGTACTTC.

The rearrangement links TRBV5-1 to TRBJ1-2; D perhaps matches TRBD1 (6 bases). Trimming shortened V by 4 bases and J by 4 bases, and 17 bases separated the two germline ends. Germline loops: CDR1 SGHRS, CDR2 YFSETQ. There are 15 residues in the CDR3. For the CDR3, the DNA is TGCGCCAGCAGCGCAGGGACATCCAAGATCTATGGCTACACCTTC. Translation: CASSAGTSKIYGYTF.

This chain joins TRBV28 and TRBJ1-2, with TRBD1 matching over 9 bases. This CDR3 contains 14 residues. In germline, CDR1 is MDHEN, CDR2 SYDVKM. V shed 4 bases and J 3 bases; nucleotides not matched to a gene: 3. The CDR3 spells CASSSRTGDYGYTF. CDR3 DNA: TGTGCCAGCAGTTCTCGGACAGGGGACTATGGCTACACCTTC.

V is TRBV5-6 and J is TRBJ2-3, with no clear D. In germline, CDR1 is SGHDT, CDR2 YYEEEE. There are 16 residues in the CDR3. V shed 4 bases and J shed 0 bases, with 15 bases lying between them. The CDR3 sequence: CASSGANVRSTDTQYF. The CDR3 DNA is TGTGCCAGCAGCGGCGCTAACGTAAGAAGCACAGATACGCAGTATTTT.

The gene calls are TRBV4-1 and TRBJ1-3; the match to TRBD1 covers 7 bases. Germline V gene lookup returns CDR1 MGHRA and CDR2 YSYEKL. The trim removed 0 bases at V and 2 bases at J, leaving 7 bases unmatched. CDR3 length equals 17 residues. The CDR3 loop reads CASSQDIRRGPGNTIYF. The CDR3 DNA reads TGCGCCAGCAGCCAAGATATCAGGAGGGGGCCTGGAAACACCATATATTTT.

Concerning this clone itself: A much larger clone sits a single nucleotide away, making a read error possible. The chain carries TRBV5-1 and TRBJ2-6; D unresolved. Trimming left V 8 bases short and J 4 bases short, with 10 bases between. The CDR3 spans 13 residues. Germline CDR1 reads SGHRS; CDR2 reads YFSETQ. CDR3 protein: CARSLEGANVLTF. The CDR3 DNA follows: TGCGCCAGAAGCCTCGAGGGGGCCAACGTCCTGACTTTC.

This clone was seen only a few times. This sequence joins TRBV30 and TRBJ1-2, with 8 bases that match TRBD1. Trimming at V came to 0 bases and at J to 4 bases, leaving 4 bases not matched to a gene. Germline lookup yields CDR1 GTSNPN and CDR2 SVGIG (reference sequence). The CDR3 is 14 residues long. The CDR3 reads CAWSVGTGIYGYTF. The CDR3 DNA reads TGTGCCTGGAGTGTAGGGACAGGCATCTATGGCTACACCTTC.

The chain is built from TRBV6-1 and TRBJ1-2; D unresolved. V lost 5 bases and J 2 bases, leaving 9 bases between the germline ends. Germline CDR1 MNHNS, CDR2 SASEGT. The CDR3 has 13 residues. DNA of the CDR3: TGTGCCAGCAGTATAGACATGAACTATGGCTACACCTTC. Residues: CASSIDMNYGYTF.

The CDR3 bases are TGTGCCAGCAGCTTTAGCGGGAGGTCCTCCTACAATGAGCAGTTCTTC. This translates into CASSFSGRSSYNEQFF. V is TRBV7-6 and J is TRBJ2-1; 10 bases are a match to TRBD2. This CDR3 is 16 amino acids long. Germline CDR1 reads SGHVS; CDR2 reads FNYEAQ. The ends lost 3 bases at V and 0 bases at J; junction bases unmatched: 2.

The rearrangement joins TRBV28 to TRBJ1-1, with TRBD1 identical over 7 bases. Trimming at V came to 3 bases and at J to 7 bases, leaving 11 bases not matched to a gene. CDR1 is MDHEN and CDR2 is SYDVKM in the germline V gene. This CDR3 spans 15 amino acids. This CDR3 reads CASSFTVLRGNEAFF. The CDR3 nucleotides are TGTGCCAGCAGTTTTACTGTGCTCAGGGGGAATGAAGCTTTCTTT.

V gene TRBV19 combines with J gene TRBJ1-1; the D gene is possibly TRBD1 (5 bases). CDR1 and CDR2 (germline): LNHDA, SQIVND (reference sequence). The CDR3 covers 13 residues. The V end lost 0 bases, the J end lost 11 bases, and 13 bases lay between the germline ends. CDR3 in amino acids: CASSIDPRAVAFF. For the CDR3, the DNA is TGTGCCAGTAGTATAGATCCCAGGGCGGTGGCTTTCTTT.

This rearrangement joins TRBV28 to TRBJ1-5, with 7 nucleotides matching TRBD1. Trimming took 6 bases from V and 0 from J; bases not matched to a gene: 8. The CDR3 consists of 16 residues. Germline CDR1 MDHEN, CDR2 SYDVKM. In DNA form, the CDR3 reads TGTGCCAGCAGCACCCCACAGGGGTATAGCAATCAGCCCCAGCATTTT. Its translation is CASSTPQGYSNQPQHF.

The J gene is TRBJ1-5, the V gene TRBV7-8; tentatively, D is TRBD1 (6 bases). The length of the CDR3 is 13 residues. The V end lost 5 bases, the J end lost 4 bases, and 9 bases lay between the germline ends. In germline, CDR1 is SGHVS, CDR2 FQNEAQ. The CDR3 bases are TGTGCCAGCAGCGTAGACAGGAATCAGCCCCAGCATTTT. Amino acid sequence: CASSVDRNQPQHF.

The CDR3 DNA sequence: TGTGCCAGCAGTCCGACAGGGGGCAGATATGAAAAACTGTTTTTT. The encoded protein is CASSPTGGRYEKLFF. The V gene is TRBV6-5, the J gene TRBJ1-4, with 10 bases that match TRBD1. Germline V gene sequence: CDR1 MNHEY, CDR2 SVGAGI. This CDR3 is 15 amino acids long. Trimming cost V 5 bases and J 6 bases; bases outside gene matches: 6.

The V and J genes are TRBV4-3 and TRBJ2-2, with a tentative D call TRBD2 (5 bases). CDR1 is LGHNA, CDR2 YSLEER, per germline. The V and J ends lost 6 bases and 0 bases respectively, with 14 bases between them. The length of the CDR3 is 16 residues. The CDR3 protein is CASSRGPLTNTGELFF. For the CDR3, the DNA is TGCGCCAGCAGTCGGGGTCCCCTAACGAACACCGGGGAGCTGTTTTTT.

In its sample, this clone is medium-sized. V usage is TRBV29-1 and J usage is TRBJ1-1; 7 nucleotides align to TRBD1. The CDR3 spans 10 residues. CDR1 SQVTM and CDR2 ANQGSEA come from the germline V gene. V was pared by 7 bases and J by 10 bases, with 6 bases of the junction left unmatched. As DNA, the CDR3 is TGCAGCGGTGGACAGGAAATAGCTTTCTTT. It specifies CSGGQEIAFF.

V is TRBV9 and J is TRBJ2-5, with 8 bases matching TRBD2. The length of the CDR3 is 16 residues. The germline gives CDR1 SGDLS, CDR2 YYNGEE. J gave up 3 bases and V 0 bases, and 7 bases lay outside the gene matches. In DNA form, the CDR3 reads TGTGCCAGCAGCGTAGGGGTAGCGGGGCCCAAAGAGACCCAGTACTTC. This encodes CASSVGVAGPKETQYF.

This clone was observed once. CDR3 protein: CASSQGQAPETQYF. CDR3 nucleotide sequence: TGCGCCAGCAGTCAGGGACAGGCCCCGGAGACCCAGTACTTC. The chain uses TRBV10-1 and TRBJ2-5; TRBD1 agrees at 8 bases. The V gene's germline CDR1 is WNHNN and CDR2 SYGVQD (reference sequence). The CDR3 extends over 14 amino acids. V was pared by 5 bases and J by 5 bases, with 7 bases of the junction left unmatched.

The chain recombines TRBV6-6 with TRBJ1-6; D ambiguous. Germline assignment: CDR1 MNHNY and CDR2 SVGAGI (reference sequence). The CDR3 consists of 14 residues. Deletions cut 0 bases from V and 6 bases from J, with 6 bases between. The DNA for the CDR3 is TGTGCCAGCAGTTACTCGAGCCCTAATTCACCCCTCCACTTT. Its protein is CASSYSSPNSPLHF.

CDR3 nucleotide sequence: TGCAGCGTTGGAGAGGGAGCTAATGAAAAACTGTTTTTT. Its translation: CSVGEGANEKLFF. The V and J genes are TRBV29-1 and TRBJ1-4; D gene uncertain. There are 13 residues in the CDR3. The V end was cut by 4 bases, the J end by 3 bases, with 9 bases between. Germline-derived CDR1 and CDR2 are SQVTM and ANQGSEA.

The table lists this clone with a few counts. This rearrangement joins TRBV2 to TRBJ2-3; 7 positions match TRBD2. The CDR3 runs 14 residues. Germline V lookup: CDR1 SNHLY, CDR2 FYNNEI. J was trimmed by 2 bases and V by 4 bases; bases with no gene match: 3. The CDR3 loop reads CASSGLAVTDTQYF. The CDR3 DNA reads TGTGCCAGCAGTGGCCTAGCGGTCACAGATACGCAGTATTTT.

The rearrangement links TRBV18 to TRBJ1-2; D is unresolved. V was cut by 3 bases and J by 4 bases, with 9 bases left in between. The CDR3 runs to 13 residues. CDR1 is KGHSH and CDR2 is LQKENI in the germline V gene. This CDR3 reads CASSPSETYGYTF. Written as DNA, the CDR3 is TGTGCCAGCTCACCCAGCGAGACCTATGGCTACACCTTC.

The CDR3 spells CASRSGSGQGVHEQYF. CDR3 DNA sequence: TGCGCCAGCCGTTCAGGATCGGGACAGGGGGTCCACGAGCAGTACTTC. V is TRBV5-1 and J is TRBJ2-7; the match to TRBD1 covers 11 bases. V was pared by 7 bases and J by 5 bases, with 14 bases of the junction left unmatched. In germline, CDR1 is SGHRS, CDR2 YFSETQ. This CDR3 has 16 amino acids.

This clone was seen only a few times. The J gene is TRBJ1-1, the V gene TRBV2; possible D gene TRBD1, 6 bases. Germline CDR1 and CDR2: SNHLY and FYNNEI. V was trimmed by 7 bases and J by 1 base, leaving 13 bases between them. CDR3 length equals 14 residues. Here the CDR3 reads CASNPGVGNTEAFF. DNA for the CDR3: TGTGCCAGCAACCCAGGGGTGGGGAACACTGAAGCTTTCTTT.

J is TRBJ2-7 and V is TRBV4-3; 8 bases match TRBD1. Germline V lookup: CDR1 LGHNA, CDR2 YSLEER. The V gene end was trimmed by 1 base and the J gene end by 5 bases; junction bases not matched to a gene: 7. The CDR3 is 15 residues long. CDR3 amino acids: CASSQGPGGQDEQYF. In DNA form, the CDR3 reads TGCGCCAGCAGCCAAGGACCAGGGGGCCAGGACGAGCAGTACTTC.